Listed below are T cell receptor beta chains from one sample, sequenced in a study of blood T cell repertoires in COVID-19. Sequencing used immunoSEQ multiplex PCR; TCRdb keeps in-frame clones, though not all of them. The sample has tens of thousands of clones; around 85% are singletons. Sequenced input: peripheral blood. These receptors came from a man in his 60s with acute or convalescent COVID-19. Each CDR3 is given with its conserved first and last residue. Each record gives: J gene, D gene, V gene, clone size, CDR3 protein. A D gene is named only where the DNA matches it firmly. The size of a clone is reported for some rows only, either as once, few or many, or as a class for expanded clones.

>TRBJ1-1|.|TRBV15|.
CATSREWGGKNTEAFF
>TRBJ1-2|TRBD1|TRBV6-2/TRBV6-3|once
CASSWTGGRYGYTF
>TRBJ1-5|TRBD1|TRBV28|.
CASSTRTGVDQPQHF
>TRBJ1-6|TRBD1|TRBV2|.
CASSPQLGRQGGSPLHF
>TRBJ2-4|TRBD1|TRBV5-1|.
CASSPGTALAKNIQYF
>TRBJ2-5|.|TRBV7-9|few
CASSLGEETQYF
>TRBJ2-7|TRBD1|TRBV9|.
CASSPQQGGPYEQYF
>TRBJ2-1|.|TRBV27|.
CASSFSPTGIKTYNEQFF
>TRBJ1-1|.|TRBV12-3/TRBV12-4|.
CASSRTVTEAFF
>TRBJ2-5|.|TRBV5-1|.
CASSFGGAQETQYF
>TRBJ2-7|.|TRBV18|.
CASSPPSLAYEQYF
>TRBJ2-7|.|TRBV5-1|.
CASRDREGGEQYF
>TRBJ1-5|TRBD1|TRBV6-5|.
CASRTGGYQPQHF
>TRBJ2-7|.|TRBV5-1|.
CASSFGTSSNEQYF
>TRBJ1-1|.|TRBV7-8|.
CASSAHINTEAFF
>TRBJ2-2|.|TRBV19|.
CASSSGGGGLRTGELFF
>TRBJ2-1|TRBD2|TRBV3-1/TRBV3-2|.
CASSLLSGSSYNEQFF
>TRBJ1-1|.|TRBV6-5|once
CASSWGSKAFF
>TRBJ1-2|.|TRBV5-1|.
CASSFDLEPSYYGYTF
>TRBJ1-2|.|TRBV5-4|.
CASSFQGLGDYGYTF
>TRBJ2-6|.|TRBV19|once
CAGGPRHSGANVLTF
>TRBJ1-5|.|TRBV7-2|.
CASSVRGAQPQHF
>TRBJ2-2|TRBD1|TRBV5-1|.
CASAPGTGVTGELFF
>TRBJ2-5|TRBD2|TRBV7-9|.
CASSLRLAEETQYF
>TRBJ1-3|.|TRBV5-1|.
CASSLSISGNTIYF
>TRBJ2-2|.|TRBV24-1|.
CATSDLHSGELFF
>TRBJ2-5|TRBD1|TRBV28|once
CASSSTGGRETQYF
>TRBJ1-4|.|TRBV2|.
CASSEVGGPNEKLFF